This T cell receptor (beta chain) was captured in a study of blood T cell repertoires in COVID-19. Across the study: From T cells, B-cell-depleted T cells, or PBMCs came the material, which was cDNA or gDNA.

Using immunoSEQ multiplex PCR, the repertoire was profiled, and TCRdb retains in-frame clones only, with some absent. The sample lists about 170,000 clones, roughly four fifths seen once, with approximately 2% in the top ten. The germline V gene has CDR1 SQVTM and CDR2 ANQGSEA. Trimming left V 6 bases short and J 11 bases short, with 22 bases between. The CDR3 has 13 amino acids. What was sequenced was peripheral blood. The rearrangement links TRBV29-1 to TRBJ1-1; perhaps TRBD1 as D (5 bases). The sequence came from a woman older than 75 with acute or convalescent COVID-19. This CDR3 reads CSVRFRDLPRAFF. The CDR3 DNA follows: TGCAGCGTCAGATTCCGGGACTTGCCTAGGGCTTTCTTT.